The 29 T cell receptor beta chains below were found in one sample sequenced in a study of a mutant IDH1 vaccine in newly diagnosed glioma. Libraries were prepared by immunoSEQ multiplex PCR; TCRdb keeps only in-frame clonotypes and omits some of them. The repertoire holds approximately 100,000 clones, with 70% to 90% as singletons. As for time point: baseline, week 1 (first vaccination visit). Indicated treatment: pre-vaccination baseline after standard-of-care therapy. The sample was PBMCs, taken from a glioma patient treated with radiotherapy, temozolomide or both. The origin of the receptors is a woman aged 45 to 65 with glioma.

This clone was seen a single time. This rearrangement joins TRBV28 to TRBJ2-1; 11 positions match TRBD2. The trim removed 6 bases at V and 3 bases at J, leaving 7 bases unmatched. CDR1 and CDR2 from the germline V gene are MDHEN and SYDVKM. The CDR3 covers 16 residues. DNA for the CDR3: TGTGCCAGCAGCCGTCTTCTAGCGGGAGGCTACAATGAGCAGTTCTTC. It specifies CASSRLLAGGYNEQFF.

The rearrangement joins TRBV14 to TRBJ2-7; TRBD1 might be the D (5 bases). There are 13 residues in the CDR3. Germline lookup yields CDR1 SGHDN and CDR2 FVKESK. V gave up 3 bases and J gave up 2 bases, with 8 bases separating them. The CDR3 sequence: CASSHETAYEQYF. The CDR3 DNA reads TGTGCCAGCAGCCATGAGACAGCCTACGAGCAGTACTTC.

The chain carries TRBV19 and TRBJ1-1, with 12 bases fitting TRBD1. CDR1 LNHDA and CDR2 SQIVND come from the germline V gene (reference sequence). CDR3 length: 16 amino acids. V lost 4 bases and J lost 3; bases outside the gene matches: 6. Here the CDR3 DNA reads TGTGCCAGTAGTAGGGGACAGGGGGCAGGGGACACTGAAGCTTTCTTT. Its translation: CASSRGQGAGDTEAFF.

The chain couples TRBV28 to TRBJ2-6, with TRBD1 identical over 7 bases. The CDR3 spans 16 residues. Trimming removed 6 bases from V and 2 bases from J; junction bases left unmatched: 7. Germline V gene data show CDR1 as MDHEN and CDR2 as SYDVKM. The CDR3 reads CASSTGALPGANVLTF. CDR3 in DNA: TGTGCCAGCAGCACAGGGGCCCTGCCTGGGGCCAACGTCCTGACTTTC.

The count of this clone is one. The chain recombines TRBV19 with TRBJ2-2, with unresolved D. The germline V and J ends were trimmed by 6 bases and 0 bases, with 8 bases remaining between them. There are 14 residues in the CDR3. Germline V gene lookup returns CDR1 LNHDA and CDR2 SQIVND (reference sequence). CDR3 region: CASRVFANTGELFF. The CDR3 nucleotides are TGTGCCAGTAGGGTTTTCGCGAACACCGGGGAGCTGTTTTTT.

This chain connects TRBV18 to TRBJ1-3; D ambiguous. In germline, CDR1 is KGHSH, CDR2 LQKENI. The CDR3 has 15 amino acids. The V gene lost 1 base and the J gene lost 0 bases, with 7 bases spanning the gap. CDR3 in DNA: TGTGCCAGCTCACCACAAGCCAGCTCTGGAAACACCATATATTTT. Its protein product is CASSPQASSGNTIYF.

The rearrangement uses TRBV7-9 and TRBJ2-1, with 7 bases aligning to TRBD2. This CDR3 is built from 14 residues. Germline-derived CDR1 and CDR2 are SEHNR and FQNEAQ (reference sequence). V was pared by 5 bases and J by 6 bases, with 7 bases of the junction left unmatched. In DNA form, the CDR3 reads TGTGCCAGCAGCCTGGGACTACCCCTCAATGAGCAGTTCTTC. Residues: CASSLGLPLNEQFF.

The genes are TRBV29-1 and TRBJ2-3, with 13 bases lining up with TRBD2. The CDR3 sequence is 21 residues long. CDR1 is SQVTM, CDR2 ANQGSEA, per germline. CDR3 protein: CSVWTVLSTSGRAGRTDTQYF. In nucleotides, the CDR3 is TGCAGTGTTTGGACTGTCCTGTCAACTAGCGGGAGGGCAGGCCGCACAGATACGCAGTATTTT.

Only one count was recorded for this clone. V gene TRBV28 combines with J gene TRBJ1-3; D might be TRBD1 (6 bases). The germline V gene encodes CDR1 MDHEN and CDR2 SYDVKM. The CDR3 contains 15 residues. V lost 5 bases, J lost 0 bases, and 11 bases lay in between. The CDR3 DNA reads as TGTGCCAGCAGTACAGGGAACCCCTCTGGAAACACCATATATTTT. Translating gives CASSTGNPSGNTIYF.

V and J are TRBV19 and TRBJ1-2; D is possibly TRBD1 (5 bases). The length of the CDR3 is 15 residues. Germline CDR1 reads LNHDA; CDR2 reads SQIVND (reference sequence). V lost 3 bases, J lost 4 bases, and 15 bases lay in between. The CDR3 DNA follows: TGTGCCAGTAGTATTGGACGCCAGGGCATCTATGGCTACACCTTC. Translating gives CASSIGRQGIYGYTF.

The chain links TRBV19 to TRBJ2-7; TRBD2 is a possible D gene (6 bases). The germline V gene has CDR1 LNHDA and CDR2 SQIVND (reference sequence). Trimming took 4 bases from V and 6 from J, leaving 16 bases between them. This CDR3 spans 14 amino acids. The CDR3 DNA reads TGTGCCAGTAGTAATCCAGGGAGGTTATTCGAGCAGTACTTC. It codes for CASSNPGRLFEQYF.

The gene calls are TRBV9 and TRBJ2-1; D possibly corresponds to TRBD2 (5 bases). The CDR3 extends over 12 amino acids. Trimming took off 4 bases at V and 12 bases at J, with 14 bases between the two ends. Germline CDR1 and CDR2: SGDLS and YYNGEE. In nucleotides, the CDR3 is TGTGCCAGCAGCCCCCTCCGGGATTCGCAGTTCTTC. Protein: CASSPLRDSQFF. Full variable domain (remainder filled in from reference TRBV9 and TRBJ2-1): DSGVTQTPKHLITATGQRVTLRCSPRSGDLSVYWYQQSLDQGLQFLIQYYNGEERAKGNILERFSAQQFPDLHSELNLSSLELGDSALYFCASSPLRDSQFFGPGTRLTVL.

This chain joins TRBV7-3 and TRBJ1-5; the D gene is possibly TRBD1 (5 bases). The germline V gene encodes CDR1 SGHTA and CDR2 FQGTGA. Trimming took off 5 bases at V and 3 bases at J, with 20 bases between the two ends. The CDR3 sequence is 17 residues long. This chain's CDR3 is CASSKRDPRPSNQPQHF. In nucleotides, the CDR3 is TGTGCCAGCAGCAAAAGGGACCCCCGGCCCTCCAATCAGCCCCAGCATTTT.

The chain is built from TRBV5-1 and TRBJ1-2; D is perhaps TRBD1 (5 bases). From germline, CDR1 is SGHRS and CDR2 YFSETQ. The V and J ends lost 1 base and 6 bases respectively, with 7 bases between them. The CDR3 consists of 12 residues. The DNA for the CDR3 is TGCGCCAGCAGCTTGTGGGGGGATGGCTACACCTTC. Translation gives CASSLWGDGYTF.

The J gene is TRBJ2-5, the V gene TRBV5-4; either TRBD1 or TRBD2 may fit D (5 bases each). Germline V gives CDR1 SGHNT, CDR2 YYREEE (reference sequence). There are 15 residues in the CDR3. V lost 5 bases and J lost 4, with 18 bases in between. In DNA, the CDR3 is TGTGCCAGCAGTCATGCACCGGGACCCCGAGAGACCCAGTACTTC. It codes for CASSHAPGPRETQYF. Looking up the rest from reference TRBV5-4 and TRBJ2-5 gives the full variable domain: ETGVTQSPTHLIKTRGQQVTLRCSSQSGHNTVSWYQQALGQGPQFIFQYYREEENGRGNFPPRFSGLQFPNYSSELNVNALELDDSALYLCASSHAPGPRETQYFGPGTRLLVL.

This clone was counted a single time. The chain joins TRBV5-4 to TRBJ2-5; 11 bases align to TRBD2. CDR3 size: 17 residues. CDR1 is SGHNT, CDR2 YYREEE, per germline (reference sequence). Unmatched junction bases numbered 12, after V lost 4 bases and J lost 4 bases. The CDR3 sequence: CASSGGLAGSGGETQYF. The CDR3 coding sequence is TGTGCCAGCAGCGGAGGACTAGCGGGTTCCGGCGGAGAGACCCAGTACTTC.

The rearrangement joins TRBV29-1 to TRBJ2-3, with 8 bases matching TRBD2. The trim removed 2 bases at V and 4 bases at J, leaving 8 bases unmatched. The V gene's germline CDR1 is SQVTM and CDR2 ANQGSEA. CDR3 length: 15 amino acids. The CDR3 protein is CSVERREVSPDTQYF. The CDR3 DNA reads TGCAGCGTTGAAAGGCGGGAGGTCTCCCCAGATACGCAGTATTTT.

The chain's CDR3 is CASTPWGGTEAFF. CDR3 in DNA: TGTGCCAGTACCCCCTGGGGGGGCACTGAAGCTTTCTTT. J is TRBJ1-1 and V is TRBV19; possible D gene TRBD1, 5 bases. Germline V lookup: CDR1 LNHDA, CDR2 SQIVND (reference sequence). The CDR3 contains 13 residues. The ends were cut back, 7 bases at V and 4 bases at J, with 13 bases in the middle. Based on the CDR3 plus reference TRBV19 and TRBJ1-1, the full variable domain is DGGITQSPKYLFRKEGQNVTLSCEQNLNHDAMYWYRQDPGQGLRLIYYSQIVNDFQKGDIAEGYSVSREKKESFPLTVTSAQKNPTAFYLCASTPWGGTEAFFGQGTRLTVV.

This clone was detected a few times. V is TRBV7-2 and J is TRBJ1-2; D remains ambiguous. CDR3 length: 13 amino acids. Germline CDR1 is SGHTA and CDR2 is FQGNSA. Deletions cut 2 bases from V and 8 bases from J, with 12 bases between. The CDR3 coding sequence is TGTGCCAGCAGCTTACAAATGGGAGTAGGCTACACCTTC. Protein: CASSLQMGVGYTF.

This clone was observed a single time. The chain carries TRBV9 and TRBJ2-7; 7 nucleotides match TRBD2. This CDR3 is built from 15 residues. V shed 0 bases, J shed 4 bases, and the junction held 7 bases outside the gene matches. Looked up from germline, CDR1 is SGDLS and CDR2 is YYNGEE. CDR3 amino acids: CASSVESGGGYEQYF. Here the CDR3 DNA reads TGTGCCAGCAGCGTAGAGTCGGGGGGAGGGTACGAGCAGTACTTC.

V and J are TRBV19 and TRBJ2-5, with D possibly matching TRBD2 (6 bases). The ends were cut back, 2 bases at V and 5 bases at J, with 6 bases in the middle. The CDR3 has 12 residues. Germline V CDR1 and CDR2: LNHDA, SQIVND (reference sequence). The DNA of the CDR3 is TGTGCCAGTAGTATACGGGAGGAGACCCAGTACTTC. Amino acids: CASSIREETQYF.

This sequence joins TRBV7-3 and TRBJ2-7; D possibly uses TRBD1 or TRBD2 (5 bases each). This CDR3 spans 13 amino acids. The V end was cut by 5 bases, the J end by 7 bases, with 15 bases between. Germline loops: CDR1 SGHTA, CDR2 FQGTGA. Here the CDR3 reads CASSLLGTGEQYF. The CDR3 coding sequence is TGTGCCAGCAGCCTATTAGGGACGGGAGAGCAGTACTTC.

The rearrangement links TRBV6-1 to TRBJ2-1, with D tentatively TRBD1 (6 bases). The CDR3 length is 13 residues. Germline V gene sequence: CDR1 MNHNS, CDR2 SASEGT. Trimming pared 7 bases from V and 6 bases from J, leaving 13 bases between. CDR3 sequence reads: CASIRRGSNEQFF. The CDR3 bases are TGTGCCAGCATTCGCAGGGGTAGCAATGAGCAGTTCTTC.

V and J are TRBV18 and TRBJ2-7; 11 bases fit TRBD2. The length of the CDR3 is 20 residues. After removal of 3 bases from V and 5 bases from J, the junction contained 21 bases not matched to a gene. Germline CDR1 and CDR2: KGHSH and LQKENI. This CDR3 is CASSPRDGGETSGSFNEQYF. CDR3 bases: TGTGCCAGCTCACCCCGGGATGGGGGGGAAACTAGCGGGAGCTTCAACGAGCAGTACTTC.

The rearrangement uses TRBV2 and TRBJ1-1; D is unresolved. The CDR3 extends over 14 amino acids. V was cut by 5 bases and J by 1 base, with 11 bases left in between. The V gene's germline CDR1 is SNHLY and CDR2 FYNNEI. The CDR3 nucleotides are TGTGCCAGCAGTCCTGGACCAACGAACACTGAAGCTTTCTTT. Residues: CASSPGPTNTEAFF.

CDR3: CASSGPDRETQYF. In DNA, the CDR3 is TGCGCCAGCAGTGGCCCGGACAGGGAAACGCAGTATTTT. The rearrangement uses TRBV10-1 and TRBJ2-3, with 8 bases aligning to TRBD1. Unmatched junction bases numbered 6, after V lost 4 bases and J lost 9 bases. The CDR3 has 13 amino acids. Per germline, CDR1 WNHNN and CDR2 SYGVQD (reference sequence).

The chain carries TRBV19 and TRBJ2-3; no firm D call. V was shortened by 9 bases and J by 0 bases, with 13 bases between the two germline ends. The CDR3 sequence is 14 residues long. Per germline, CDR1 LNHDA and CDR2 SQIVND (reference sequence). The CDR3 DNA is TGTGCCAGCCATCCTAGGCATAGCACAGATACGCAGTATTTT. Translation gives CASHPRHSTDTQYF.

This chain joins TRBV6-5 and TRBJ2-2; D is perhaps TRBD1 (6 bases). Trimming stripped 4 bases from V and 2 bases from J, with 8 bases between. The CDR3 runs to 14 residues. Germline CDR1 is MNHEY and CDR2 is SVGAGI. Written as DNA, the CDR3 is TGTGCCAGCAGTTTTGGGGGCAACACCGGGGAGCTGTTTTTT. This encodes CASSFGGNTGELFF.

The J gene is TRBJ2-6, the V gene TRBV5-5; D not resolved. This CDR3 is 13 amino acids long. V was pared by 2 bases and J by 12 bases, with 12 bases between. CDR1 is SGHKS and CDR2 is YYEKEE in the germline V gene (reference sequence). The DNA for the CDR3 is TGTGCCAGCAGCTTTTCCGAAAGCCCCGTCCTGACTTTC. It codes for CASSFSESPVLTF.